The next 22 T cell receptor beta chains were all read from a single sample in a study of early T cells in non-severe SARS-CoV-2 infection. One entry per CDR3 protein, called by TCRdb with MiXCR from the 5' RACE reads. The table has tens of thousands of distinct CDR3 sequences, 5.5% to 8% seen once. Sequenced material: whole blood, taken at baseline. The receptor source for this set is an adult who was a healthcare worker with PCR-confirmed SARS-CoV-2 infection or an uninfected control (not recorded which).

The gene calls are TRBV30 and TRBJ1-4; D gene uncertain. Germline V CDR1 and CDR2: GTSNPN, SVGIG (reference sequence). The V and J ends lost 8 bases and 6 bases respectively, with 13 bases between them. The CDR3 totals 12 residues. The chain's CDR3 is CAAGFFDEKLFF. The CDR3 DNA reads as TGTGCCGCTGGGTTTTTCGATGAAAAACTGTTTTTT.

This chain links TRBV9 with TRBJ2-1, with D possibly TRBD1 on 7 matching bases. The V and J ends lost 2 bases and 7 bases respectively, with 22 bases between them. The V gene's germline CDR1 is SGDLS and CDR2 YYNGEE. This CDR3 has 17 amino acids. CDR3 protein: CASSVSGGGLGENEQFF. The CDR3 bases are TGTGCCAGCAGCGTCAGCGGAGGGGGCTTGGGGGAGAATGAGCAGTTCTTC.

The chain links TRBV9 to TRBJ1-6; 7 nucleotides agree with TRBD1. Germline V gives CDR1 SGDLS, CDR2 YYNGEE. There are 14 residues in the CDR3. V lost 2 bases and J lost 7; bases outside the gene matches: 3. The CDR3 loop is CASSVDRLNSPLHF. Here the CDR3 DNA reads TGTGCCAGCAGCGTGGACAGGCTAAATTCACCCCTCCACTTT.

This clonotype has only a few counts. V gene TRBV4-3 combines with J gene TRBJ1-4, with a tentative D call TRBD1 (5 bases). This CDR3 region has 16 residues. Trimming took 4 bases from V and 2 from J, leaving 14 bases between them. Germline CDR1 LGHNA, CDR2 YSLEER. CDR3 coding DNA: TGCGCCAGCAGCCTCAGTACTAAGGGGACTAATGAAAAACTGTTTTTT. Amino acid sequence: CASSLSTKGTNEKLFF.

The chain links TRBV20-1 to TRBJ1-5; weak D call: TRBD1 (6 bases). Trimming shortened V by 0 bases and J by 4 bases, and 19 bases separated the two germline ends. The germline CDR1 and CDR2 sequences are DFQATT and SNEGSKA (reference sequence). The CDR3 is 17 amino acids. CDR3 in amino acids: CSARDRYRTVPNQPQHF. CDR3 nucleotides: TGCAGTGCTAGAGATCGTTATCGGACAGTACCTAATCAGCCCCAGCATTTT.

This clonotype was picked up a small number of times. The V and J genes are TRBV4-3 and TRBJ2-3; D is undetermined. Germline-derived CDR1 and CDR2 are LGHNA and YSLEER. Trimming took off 0 bases at V and 3 bases at J, with 10 bases between the two ends. This CDR3 is built from 15 residues. CDR3 sequence: CASSQDVQFTDTQYF. The CDR3 coding sequence is TGCGCCAGCAGCCAAGATGTTCAGTTTACAGATACGCAGTATTTT.

This clonotype was detected only a few times. The chain has TRBV9 and TRBJ1-1; perhaps TRBD1 as D (5 bases). V was clipped by 0 bases and J by 7 bases, with 13 bases between them. Germline values: CDR1 SGDLS, CDR2 YYNGEE. The CDR3 contains 14 residues. The CDR3 spells CASSVEAAGGEAFF. The CDR3 bases are TGTGCCAGCAGCGTAGAAGCAGCTGGGGGTGAAGCTTTCTTT. The complete variable domain, with remaining parts taken from reference TRBV9 and TRBJ1-1, reads DSGVTQTPKHLITATGQRVTLRCSPRSGDLSVYWYQQSLDQGLQFLIQYYNGEERAKGNILERFSAQQFPDLHSELNLSSLELGDSALYFCASSVEAAGGEAFFGQGTRLTVV.

This clonotype was detected ten times or more. This rearrangement joins TRBV10-3 to TRBJ1-2, with 7 bases identical to TRBD1. This CDR3 has 17 amino acids. V shed 2 bases and J 0 bases; nucleotides not matched to a gene: 9. Germline CDR1 ENHRY, CDR2 SYGVKD. CDR3 nucleotides: TGTGCCATCAGTGAGCCGGACAGGATCGCTTCTAACTATGGCTACACCTTC. Translated, it gives CAISEPDRIASNYGYTF.

This clonotype has only a few counts. CDR3: CSARDGGARETQYF. CDR3 bases: TGCAGTGCTAGAGACGGGGGGGCCAGAGAGACCCAGTACTTC. V gene TRBV20-1 combines with J gene TRBJ2-5; 8 nucleotides agree with TRBD2. The CDR3 extends over 14 amino acids. Germline V lookup: CDR1 DFQATT, CDR2 SNEGSKA (reference sequence). V shed 0 bases, J shed 4 bases, and the junction held 4 bases outside the gene matches.

This chain links TRBV18 with TRBJ2-1; TRBD1 aligns across 7 bases. CDR3 length: 16 residues. V shed 1 base and J 8 bases; nucleotides not matched to a gene: 11. CDR1 and CDR2 from the germline V gene are KGHSH and LQKENI. As DNA, the CDR3 is TGTGCCAGCTCACCACTACCCGCCACAGGGGCCCATGAGCAGTTCTTC. This sequence encodes CASSPLPATGAHEQFF.

This clonotype was observed a handful of times. This chain uses TRBV12-3 or TRBV12-4 with TRBJ2-2; TRBD1 aligns across 11 bases. With 3 bases clipped from V and 4 bases from J, the junction kept 1 base outside the gene matches. The CDR3 runs to 15 residues. The CDR3 region is CASSFGTGGTGELFF. The CDR3 DNA follows: TGTGCCAGCAGTTTTGGGACAGGGGGCACCGGGGAGCTGTTTTTT.

The rearrangement uses TRBV5-5 and TRBJ2-7, with 7 bases lining up with TRBD1. V shed 4 bases and J 1 base; nucleotides not matched to a gene: 8. The CDR3 sequence is 15 residues long. Per germline, CDR1 SGHKS and CDR2 YYEKEE (reference sequence). CDR3 sequence: CASSLGQALSYEQYF. CDR3 coding DNA: TGTGCCAGCAGCCTAGGACAGGCCTTATCCTACGAGCAGTACTTC.

This clonotype was counted a few times. This CDR3 is CASSRMSGTGGETQYF. CDR3 nucleotide sequence: TGTGCCAGCAGCCGAATGTCCGGGACAGGGGGAGAGACCCAGTACTTC. The chain carries TRBV4-2 and TRBJ2-5; 11 bases are shared with TRBD1. The V gene end was trimmed by 4 bases and the J gene end by 4 bases; junction bases not matched to a gene: 8. Germline CDR1 LGHNA, CDR2 YNFKEQ. This CDR3 has 16 residues.

This clonotype was counted a few times. A junction end diverges from the germline sequence, so it may reflect a read error. The chain uses TRBV11-2 and TRBJ2-3; D gene ambiguous. The CDR3 is made up of 15 amino acids. CDR1 is SGHAT and CDR2 is FQNNGV in the germline V gene. The CDR3 nucleotides are TGTGCCAGCAGCATAGACCGAGGTGCGGCAGATACGCAGTATTTT. This sequence encodes CASSIDRGAADTQYF.

The chain combines TRBV20-1 with TRBJ2-5, with 10 nucleotides matching TRBD1. In germline, CDR1 is DFQATT, CDR2 SNEGSKA (reference sequence). This CDR3 has 15 amino acids. The ends lost 7 bases at V and 1 base at J; junction bases unmatched: 9. CDR3 DNA: TGCAGTGGCATCCCGGGACAGGGGACCCAAGAGACCCAGTACTTC. Translating it yields CSGIPGQGTQETQYF.

The V and J genes are TRBV7-9 and TRBJ2-1, with 7 bases lining up with TRBD1. The CDR3 is made up of 14 amino acids. Germline V gives CDR1 SEHNR, CDR2 FQNEAQ (reference sequence). V lost 8 bases to trimming and J lost 7 bases; unmatched junction nucleotides: 11. CDR3 amino acids: CASETGSIGNEQFF. The CDR3 DNA follows: TGTGCCAGCGAGACAGGGAGTATAGGTAATGAGCAGTTCTTC. Supplemented by reference TRBV7-9 and TRBJ2-1, the full variable domain reads DTGVSQNPRHKITKRGQNVTFRCDPISEHNRLYWYRQTLGQGPEFLTYFQNEAQLEKSRLLSDRFSAERPKGSFSTLEIQRTEQGDSAMYLCASETGSIGNEQFFGPGTRLTVL.

This chain joins TRBV12-3 or TRBV12-4 and TRBJ2-7; D is perhaps TRBD1 or TRBD2 (5 bases each). Trimming stripped 2 bases from V and 2 bases from J, with 10 bases between. This CDR3 region has 14 residues. CDR3 sequence (DNA): TGTGCCAGCAGTTTAATCGAGGGGCCCTACGAGCAGTACTTC. It encodes CASSLIEGPYEQYF.

Notes on this clonotype: This may arise from a read error, as a much more abundant clone is one base away. V usage is TRBV6-2 or TRBV6-3 and J usage is TRBJ2-3; the D call may be TRBD1 or TRBD2 (5 bases each). Trimming shortened V by 5 bases and J by 4 bases, and 10 bases separated the two germline ends. There are 13 residues in the CDR3. Germline CDR1 MNHEY, CDR2 SVGEGT. The CDR3 loop reads CASSPGPPDTQYF. The CDR3 DNA is TGTGCCAGCAGTCCGGGACCCCCAGATACGCAGTATTTT.

The chain is built from TRBV6-6 and TRBJ2-5; a weak D match, TRBD2 (5 bases). The CDR3 spans 14 residues. The ends were cut back, 5 bases at V and 4 bases at J, with 14 bases in the middle. The germline V gene encodes CDR1 MNHNY and CDR2 SVGAGI (reference sequence). The CDR3 region is CASSRERRSETQYF. The CDR3 DNA sequence: TGTGCCAGCAGTCGAGAAAGGAGGTCAGAGACCCAGTACTTC.

This clonotype was recorded many times. The V and J genes are TRBV3-1 and TRBJ2-3; D tentatively fits TRBD1 or TRBD2 (5 bases each). V lost 1 base to trimming and J lost 4 bases, with 27 bases between them. The CDR3 loop spans 20 amino acids. The V gene's germline CDR1 is LGHDT and CDR2 YNNKEL (reference sequence). CDR3: CASSQATPPIGAGWADTQYF. CDR3 bases: TGTGCCAGCAGCCAAGCGACACCGCCGATCGGGGCAGGGTGGGCAGATACGCAGTATTTT.

This clonotype showed up many times. This chain connects TRBV4-1 to TRBJ2-7, with D maybe TRBD1 (5 bases). The CDR3 is 14 amino acids. V dropped 1 base and J dropped 1 base, with 8 bases sitting between them. Germline V CDR1 and CDR2: MGHRA, YSYEKL. The CDR3, as DNA: TGCGCCAGCAGCCAAGGAAGGGGATCCTACGAGCAGTACTTC. Its protein product is CASSQGRGSYEQYF.

There are many counts of this clonotype. V is TRBV12-3 or TRBV12-4 and J is TRBJ1-2; D is unresolved. This CDR3 is built from 13 residues. Trimming stripped 3 bases from V and 4 bases from J, with 9 bases between. The CDR3 sequence: CASSFGSTYGYTF. DNA for the CDR3: TGTGCCAGCAGTTTTGGCAGTACCTATGGCTACACCTTC.